Below are 15 T cell receptor beta chains sequenced from a single sample in a study of T-cell memory formation after mild COVID-19 (dated by TCRdb to about 2021). Libraries were constructed by 5' RACE. The sample was run on an Illumina NovaSeq 6000. The public reads were quality trimmed at Q25 with fastp and then assembled into clones with MiXCR by TCRdb, keeping productive beta chains. Here each entry gathers all rows of one CDR3 protein and keeps the most common genes and DNA. The sample includes a few hundred thousand distinct CDR3 sequences, with around 14% observed a single time. The leading ten clones occupy around 21% of the sample. The specimen was PBMCs or a T cell subset sorted from them (not recorded which). The source of these receptors is a man between 18 and 35 years old who had mild COVID-19 (a few samples of this study predate the infection). The sample titles of this study are shuffled in the database, so cell type and time point are left out; the donor was told from shared clones.

The chain joins TRBV4-3 to TRBJ2-2; a possible D gene is TRBD2 (6 bases). The V end lost 1 base, the J end lost 7 bases, and 10 bases lay between the germline ends. The germline V gene has CDR1 LGHNA and CDR2 YSLEER. The CDR3 covers 14 residues. This CDR3 is CASSQVEGVGELFF. The CDR3, as DNA: TGCGCCAGCAGCCAAGTGGAGGGAGTCGGGGAGCTGTTTTTT.

The gene calls are TRBV18 and TRBJ2-1; D is unclear. The CDR3 has 11 residues. Trimming shortened V by 2 bases and J by 10 bases, and 6 bases separated the two germline ends. Per germline, CDR1 KGHSH and CDR2 LQKENI. CDR3 in DNA: TGTGCCAGCTCACCAGATAGGGAGCAGTTCTTC. Residues: CASSPDREQFF.

The genes are TRBV7-2 and TRBJ2-3; TRBD1 matches at 7 bases. Germline-derived CDR1 and CDR2 are SGHTA and FQGNSA. The trim removed 5 bases at V and 7 bases at J, leaving 12 bases unmatched. CDR3 length: 15 amino acids. The CDR3 coding sequence is TGTGCCAGCAGCCCACCGGGACAGTTATCTAATACGCAGTATTTT. It translates to CASSPPGQLSNTQYF.

V and J are TRBV20-1 and TRBJ2-1; possibly TRBD1 or TRBD2 for D (5 bases each). CDR3 length equals 11 residues. Between the trimmed V and J ends, which lost 2 bases and 8 bases, there was a span of 7 bases. CDR1 is DFQATT and CDR2 is SNEGSKA in the germline V gene (reference sequence). For the CDR3, the DNA is TGCAGTGCTAGACGGGGCGATGAGCAGTTCTTC. Protein sequence: CSARRGDEQFF.

This clonotype has only a few counts. The chain recombines TRBV15 with TRBJ2-7; unclear D gene. Germline CDR1 and CDR2: LNHNV and YYDKDF (reference sequence). The CDR3 covers 15 residues. The germline V and J ends were trimmed by 0 bases and 3 bases, with 12 bases remaining between them. The CDR3 reads CATSRDLSRNYEQYV. CDR3 DNA: TGTGCCACCAGCAGAGATCTATCGAGGAACTACGAGCAGTACGTC.

This clonotype came up a few times. V gene TRBV5-6 combines with J gene TRBJ2-5; possibly TRBD1 for D (6 bases). The V end was cut by 2 bases, the J end by 2 bases, with 13 bases between. Germline V CDR1 and CDR2: SGHDT, YYEEEE. There are 15 residues in the CDR3. The CDR3 protein is CASSFFDRRQETQYF. For the CDR3, the DNA is TGTGCCAGCAGCTTTTTCGACAGGCGACAAGAGACCCAGTACTTC.

This clonotype was observed a handful of times. This chain joins TRBV3-1 and TRBJ1-2; D gene ambiguous. V was shortened by 3 bases and J by 4 bases, with 12 bases between the two germline ends. CDR1 and CDR2 (germline): LGHDT, YNNKEL (reference sequence). This CDR3 comprises 14 residues. CDR3 region: CASSQSRVTYGYTF. The CDR3, as DNA: TGTGCCAGCAGCCAGTCTAGGGTAACCTATGGCTACACCTTC.

This clonotype was seen ten or more times. The rearrangement links TRBV12-3 or TRBV12-4 to TRBJ2-5, with 9 bases matching TRBD2. The CDR3 extends over 16 amino acids. V lost 4 bases, J lost 1 base, and 7 bases stayed unmatched. CDR3 amino acids: CASSSPVTSGQETQYF. In nucleotides, the CDR3 is TGTGCCAGCAGTTCGCCCGTGACTAGCGGCCAAGAGACCCAGTACTTC.

The chain links TRBV20-1 to TRBJ2-2, with 10 bases that match TRBD2. CDR3 length: 16 residues. Trimming removed 0 bases from V and 6 bases from J; junction bases left unmatched: 7. CDR1 and CDR2 from the germline V gene are DFQATT and SNEGSKA (reference sequence). CDR3 protein: CSARDRPSGGSGELFF. CDR3 DNA sequence: TGCAGTGCTAGAGATCGTCCTAGCGGGGGCTCCGGGGAGCTGTTTTTT.

The chain combines TRBV20-1 with TRBJ1-2; no reliable D call. Between the trimmed V and J ends, which lost 3 bases and 13 bases, there was a span of 15 bases. Germline V gene lookup returns CDR1 DFQATT and CDR2 SNEGSKA (reference sequence). The CDR3 consists of 11 residues. CDR3 DNA: TGCAGTGCTAGTTTGGGCTTCAAGACCACCTTC. Translated: CSASLGFKTTF.

This clonotype was seen ten or more times. The chain has TRBV12-3 or TRBV12-4 and TRBJ2-3, with TRBD2 matching over 10 bases. This CDR3 has 15 residues. V lost 2 bases to trimming and J lost 4 bases; unmatched junction nucleotides: 3. CDR3 bases: TGTGCCAGCAGTTTACCTAGCGGGGGCCCAGATACGCAGTATTTT. It specifies CASSLPSGGPDTQYF.

The genes are TRBV29-1 and TRBJ1-1; D ambiguous. The CDR3 has 11 amino acids. The V and J ends lost 4 bases and 8 bases respectively, with 11 bases between them. Germline loops: CDR1 SQVTM, CDR2 ANQGSEA. The DNA for the CDR3 is TGCAGCGTTGCTAGGGCGCCCGAAGCTTTCTTT. This gives the protein CSVARAPEAFF.

This clonotype showed up just once. The rearrangement joins TRBV4-1 to TRBJ2-6, with 8 bases that match TRBD2. The CDR3 is 16 amino acids. CDR1 and CDR2 (germline): MGHRA, YSYEKL. V dropped 3 bases and J dropped 0; count of bases not matched to a gene: 1. The CDR3 bases are TGCGCCAGCAGCCAGGGGACTAGCTCTGGGGCCAACGTCCTGACTTTC. Translation: CASSQGTSSGANVLTF.

The chain carries TRBV23-1 and TRBJ1-5; D remains unclear. TRBV23-1 is an ORF; its function is uncertain. Trimming cost V 5 bases and J 1 base, with 12 bases left between them. The CDR3 is 15 residues long. The CDR3 bases are TGCGCCAGCAGTACATTTGTTGTGAGCAATCAGCCCCAGCATTTT. It translates to CASSTFVVSNQPQHF.

This chain uses TRBV7-9 with TRBJ2-5; D unclear. There are 14 residues in the CDR3. V was pared by 1 base and J by 5 bases, with 11 bases between. Germline assignment: CDR1 SEHNR and CDR2 FQNEAQ (reference sequence). CDR3 region: CASSLGVVRETQYF. The CDR3 DNA follows: TGTGCCAGCAGCTTAGGCGTGGTAAGGGAGACCCAGTACTTC. Full variable domain (outside the CDR3, taken from reference TRBV7-9 and TRBJ2-5): DTGVSQNPRHKITKRGQNVTFRCDPISEHNRLYWYRQTLGQGPEFLTYFQNEAQLEKSRLLSDRFSAERPKGSFSTLEIQRTEQGDSAMYLCASSLGVVRETQYFGPGTRLLVL.